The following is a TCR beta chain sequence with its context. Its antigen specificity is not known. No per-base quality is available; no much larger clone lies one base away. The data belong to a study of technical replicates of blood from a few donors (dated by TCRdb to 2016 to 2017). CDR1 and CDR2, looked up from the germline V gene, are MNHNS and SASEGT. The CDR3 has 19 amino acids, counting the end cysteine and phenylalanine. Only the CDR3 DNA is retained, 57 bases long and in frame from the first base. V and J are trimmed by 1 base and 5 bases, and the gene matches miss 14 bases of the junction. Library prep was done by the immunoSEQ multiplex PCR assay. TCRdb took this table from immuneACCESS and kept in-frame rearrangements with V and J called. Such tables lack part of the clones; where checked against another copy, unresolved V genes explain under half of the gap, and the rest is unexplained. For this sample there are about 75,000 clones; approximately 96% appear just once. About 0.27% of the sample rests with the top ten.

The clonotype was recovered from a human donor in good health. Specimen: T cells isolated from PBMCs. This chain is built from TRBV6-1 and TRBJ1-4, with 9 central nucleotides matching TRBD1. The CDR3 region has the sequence CASSEGPQGASWWNEKLFF. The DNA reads TGTGCCAGCAGTGAAGGCCCACAGGGGGCGTCTTGGTGGAATGAAAAACTGTTTTTT.